This is a list of T cell receptor beta chains from one sample in a study of T cells in localized non-small cell lung cancer. TCRdb's copy holds only in-frame clones and misses some; the assay was immunoSEQ multiplex PCR. The data contain 35,000 to 50,000 clones, about four fifths of them singletons. Sequencing used PBMCs, obtained before any cancer treatment. These receptors all stem from a woman aged 35 to 75 with stage II squamous cell lung carcinoma. The CDR3 runs from the conserved cysteine through the conserved F or W. Each record gives: V gene, J gene, D gene, clone size, CDR3 DNA, CDR3 protein. The D gene is left open where the match is weak. Size is stated for part of the rows, as once, few or many counts, or as a class when the clone is expanded.

V: TRBV18; J: TRBJ1-3; D: -; size: -; DNA: TGTGCCAGCTCACCTTCCTGGGGGGCTGGAGGAAACACCATATATTTT; CDR3: CASSPSWGAGGNTIYF
V: TRBV2; J: TRBJ2-2; D: TRBD1; size: -; DNA: TGTGCCAGCAGTTACAGGGGTACCGGGGAGCTGTTTTTT; CDR3: CASSYRGTGELFF
V: TRBV5-5; J: TRBJ1-3; D: -; size: -; DNA: TGTGCCAGCAGCTTTGGACCGGGAATAAGTTACTCTGGAAACACCATATATTTT; CDR3: CASSFGPGISYSGNTIYF
V: TRBV11-2; J: TRBJ2-3; D: -; size: -; DNA: TGTGCCAGCGGGGTTGGAAGCACAGATACGCAGTATTTT; CDR3: CASGVGSTDTQYF
V: TRBV7-9; J: TRBJ2-1; D: -; size: -; DNA: TGTGCCAGCGGGAGTTACAATGAGCAGTTCTTC; CDR3: CASGSYNEQFF
V: TRBV7-2; J: TRBJ1-6; D: -; size: -; DNA: TGTGCCAGCAGCTTATCCGGCAATTCACCCCTCCACTTT; CDR3: CASSLSGNSPLHF
V: TRBV5-5; J: TRBJ2-5; D: -; size: once; DNA: TGTGCCAGCAGCTCCGTGGGGGGAGAGACCCAGTACTTC; CDR3: CASSSVGGETQYF
V: TRBV27; J: TRBJ1-5; D: -; size: many; DNA: TGTGCCAGCAGGGGTCCAAGCAATCAGCCCCAGCATTTT; CDR3: CASRGPSNQPQHF
V: TRBV11-2; J: TRBJ2-5; D: -; size: -; DNA: TGTGCCAGCAGCTTTTTCCCCGGGCCGGAAGAGAAAGAGACCCAGTACTTC; CDR3: CASSFFPGPEEKETQYF
V: TRBV21-1; J: TRBJ2-5; D: -; size: once; DNA: TGTGCCAGCAGCAAAATCTATTCGGGGGGTCCTTACAACCTCCAAGAGACCCAGTACTTC; CDR3: CASSKIYSGGPYNLQETQYF
V: TRBV19; J: TRBJ1-1; D: -; size: -; DNA: TGTGCCAGCAGGGCGCGACTCGGGACGGTGAACACTGAAGCTTTCTTT; CDR3: CASRARLGTVNTEAFF
V: TRBV29-1; J: TRBJ2-5; D: -; size: -; DNA: TGCAGCGGAACCGGGAGCCAAGAGACCCAGTACTTC; CDR3: CSGTGSQETQYF
V: TRBV5-1; J: TRBJ2-7; D: -; size: -; DNA: TGCGCCAGCAGCTTGGCCGCGGGACAAATCTACGAGCAGTACTTC; CDR3: CASSLAAGQIYEQYF
V: TRBV6-1; J: TRBJ2-7; D: -; size: -; DNA: TGTGCCAGCAGTGAAGAACGGACCTACGAGCAGTACTTC; CDR3: CASSEERTYEQYF
V: TRBV6-1; J: TRBJ1-1; D: -; size: -; DNA: TGTGCCAGCAGACCAGCATCAGGGTTCGCTGAAGCTTTCTTT; CDR3: CASRPASGFAEAFF
V: TRBV6-5; J: TRBJ1-1; D: -; size: -; DNA: TGTGCCAGCAGTTACTCGGGACACATCACTGAAGCTTTCTTT; CDR3: CASSYSGHITEAFF
V: TRBV6-5; J: TRBJ1-2; D: -; size: once; DNA: TGTGCCAGCAAAGTGGACAGCAACTATGGCTACACCTTC; CDR3: CASKVDSNYGYTF
V: TRBV4-1; J: TRBJ2-1; D: -; size: -; DNA: TGCGCCAGCAGCCAAGGCGATCAGGGATTCGGAGGGTTTAAAGAGCAGTTCTTC; CDR3: CASSQGDQGFGGFKEQFF
V: TRBV5-1; J: TRBJ2-5; D: -; size: -; DNA: TGCGCCAGCAGCTTGGACGGGACAGTGGGGGGTGAGACCCAGTACTTC; CDR3: CASSLDGTVGGETQYF
V: TRBV29-1; J: TRBJ2-2; D: TRBD2; size: -; DNA: TGCAGCGTTGAGACCTTTCTAGCGGGAGCGAACACCGGGGAGCTGTTTTTT; CDR3: CSVETFLAGANTGELFF
V: TRBV7-8; J: TRBJ1-5; D: -; size: -; DNA: TGTGCCAGCAGCTTAGCAGTTGACGGCCAGCCCCAGCATTTT; CDR3: CASSLAVDGQPQHF
V: TRBV29-1; J: TRBJ2-1; D: -; size: -; DNA: TGCAGCTCCGGGCTGCCACAGTTCTTC; CDR3: CSSGLPQFF
V: TRBV5-1; J: TRBJ1-2; D: -; size: -; DNA: TGCGCCAGCAGCCCCACCGGGACTCCTTCCTATGGCTACACCTTC; CDR3: CASSPTGTPSYGYTF
V: TRBV6-1; J: TRBJ1-1; D: -; size: -; DNA: TGTGCCAGCAGTGAGTGGGCGCGAGAAGCTTTCTTT; CDR3: CASSEWAREAFF
V: TRBV6-5; J: TRBJ1-5; D: -; size: -; DNA: TGTGCCAGCAGACCAGGAGCCCATCAGCCCCAGCATTTT; CDR3: CASRPGAHQPQHF
V: TRBV18; J: TRBJ1-3; D: -; size: -; DNA: TGTGCCAGCTCACCAACCGCGGGGTCTGGAAACACCATATATTTT; CDR3: CASSPTAGSGNTIYF
V: TRBV7-9; J: TRBJ1-4; D: -; size: -; DNA: TGTGCCAGCAGCTTAGTCGGATCTAATGAAAAACTGTTTTTT; CDR3: CASSLVGSNEKLFF
V: TRBV6-6; J: TRBJ1-4; D: -; size: -; DNA: TGTGCCAGCAGTTACTCGTCACGACAGATGGGAGAAAAACTGTTTTTT; CDR3: CASSYSSRQMGEKLFF
V: TRBV5-6; J: TRBJ2-2; D: -; size: -; DNA: TGTGCCAGCAGCTCGGAGGAGCGGAAGGACACCGGGGAACTGTTTTTT; CDR3: CASSSEERKDTGELFF
V: TRBV29-1; J: TRBJ2-7; D: -; size: few; DNA: TGCAGCGTTAGGGAATGGTGGGCAGGCGAGCAGTACTTC; CDR3: CSVREWWAGEQYF
V: TRBV5-1; J: TRBJ1-4; D: -; size: -; DNA: TGCGCCAGCAGCTCGGACGCAACTAATGAAAAACTGTTTTTT; CDR3: CASSSDATNEKLFF
V: TRBV4-1; J: TRBJ2-5; D: -; size: -; DNA: TGCGCCAGCACCTTTTCGACAGCCAGGCAAGAGACCCAGTACTTC; CDR3: CASTFSTARQETQYF
V: TRBV29-1; J: TRBJ2-1; D: TRBD2; size: -; DNA: TGCAGCGTTGATGACAGGCGCGGGGGGTATGATGAGCAGTTCTTC; CDR3: CSVDDRRGGYDEQFF
V: TRBV28; J: TRBJ2-5; D: TRBD1; size: -; DNA: TGTGCCAGCAATCAGGGGGAAGAGACCCAGTACTTC; CDR3: CASNQGEETQYF
V: TRBV19; J: TRBJ1-6; D: -; size: -; DNA: TGTGCCACCATGGGAACCGAACACGGACAGACAAATTCACCCCTCCACTTT; CDR3: CATMGTEHGQTNSPLHF
V: TRBV7-9; J: TRBJ1-3; D: -; size: many; DNA: TGTGCCAGCAGCCACCCCCGGGACGGTGACTCTGGAAACACCATATATTTT; CDR3: CASSHPRDGDSGNTIYF
V: TRBV7-9; J: TRBJ1-1; D: TRBD1; size: -; DNA: TGTGCCAGCAGCCTGTACGACAGGGGCAACGCTTTCTTT; CDR3: CASSLYDRGNAFF
V: TRBV27; J: TRBJ2-2; D: -; size: -; DNA: TGTGCCAGCAGTCTGTCCGGGGGAGGGGAGCTGTTTTTT; CDR3: CASSLSGGGELFF
V: TRBV7-9; J: TRBJ2-5; D: -; size: once; DNA: TGTGCCAGCACCAAAAGGGGGGCAGGAGAGACCCAGTACTTC; CDR3: CASTKRGAGETQYF
V: TRBV19; J: TRBJ1-5; D: -; size: -; DNA: TGTGCCAGTAGTATCCGCATGGCCGGGGCCCGCAATCAGCCCCAGCATTTT; CDR3: CASSIRMAGARNQPQHF
V: TRBV18; J: TRBJ1-2; D: TRBD1; size: -; DNA: TGTGCCAGCTCACCTGGGACAGAATATGGCTACACCTTC; CDR3: CASSPGTEYGYTF
V: TRBV29-1; J: TRBJ2-1; D: -; size: -; DNA: TGCAGCGTTAATCGGGGGGCAACAGGCAATGAGCAGTTCTTC; CDR3: CSVNRGATGNEQFF
V: TRBV9; J: TRBJ2-3; D: -; size: once; DNA: TGTGCCAGCAGCGTATTATCCGAGGGTGGCACAGATACGCAGTATTTT; CDR3: CASSVLSEGGTDTQYF
V: TRBV18; J: TRBJ2-1; D: -; size: -; DNA: TGTGCCAGCTCACCCCCGTCAGTACAAGTGGGCAATGAGCAGTTCTTC; CDR3: CASSPPSVQVGNEQFF
V: TRBV6-5; J: TRBJ1-5; D: TRBD1; size: -; DNA: TGTGCCAGCAGCCCGGGACAGTACTACAATCAGCCCCAGCATTTT; CDR3: CASSPGQYYNQPQHF
V: TRBV18; J: TRBJ1-6; D: -; size: -; DNA: TGTGCCAGCTCACCCCAGACAGTAACTAATAATTCACCCCTCCACTTT; CDR3: CASSPQTVTNNSPLHF
V: TRBV5-1; J: TRBJ2-1; D: -; size: -; DNA: TGCGCCAGCAGCTTGGCCCCATGGGGTGACAATGAGCAGTTCTTC; CDR3: CASSLAPWGDNEQFF
V: TRBV7-2; J: TRBJ2-1; D: -; size: -; DNA: TGTGCCAGCAGCTTAGTAGTCAGCCTAAATGAGCAGTTCTTC; CDR3: CASSLVVSLNEQFF
V: TRBV6-5; J: TRBJ2-1; D: -; size: -; DNA: TGTGCCAGCAGCAGGGAAGCCTACAATGAGCAGTTCTTC; CDR3: CASSREAYNEQFF
V: TRBV2; J: TRBJ1-3; D: -; size: -; DNA: TGTGCCAGCAGTGTTGAGACTCCTCTCTCTGGAAACACCATATATTTT; CDR3: CASSVETPLSGNTIYF
V: TRBV7-8; J: TRBJ2-7; D: TRBD1; size: -; DNA: TGTGCCAGCAGCTTAGTAGGGGACAGGGGAGTCTACGAGCAGTACTTC; CDR3: CASSLVGDRGVYEQYF
V: TRBV15; J: TRBJ1-2; D: TRBD1; size: -; DNA: TGTGCCACCAGCAGCGGACAGGGTGGATATGGCTACACCTTC; CDR3: CATSSGQGGYGYTF
V: TRBV29-1; J: TRBJ2-3; D: TRBD1; size: -; DNA: TGCAGCGAGGGACAGGAACCAGAGGGTACGCAGTATTTT; CDR3: CSEGQEPEGTQYF
V: TRBV28; J: TRBJ1-2; D: TRBD1; size: many; DNA: TGTGCCAGCAGGACGCTACAGGGGTCAGCTAACTATGGCTACACCTTC; CDR3: CASRTLQGSANYGYTF
V: TRBV6-6; J: TRBJ1-1; D: -; size: -; DNA: TGTGCCAGCCAACAACGGAGGGGCTACACTGAAGCTTTCTTT; CDR3: CASQQRRGYTEAFF
V: TRBV5-4; J: TRBJ2-5; D: TRBD1; size: -; DNA: TGTGCCAGCAGCTTGGTGAAGTTCGCGGGACAGGGGGAAGAGACCCAGTACTTC; CDR3: CASSLVKFAGQGEETQYF
V: TRBV28; J: TRBJ2-1; D: -; size: -; DNA: TGTGCCAGCCGAGCCAGCGGAGAGTACAATGAGCAGTTCTTC; CDR3: CASRASGEYNEQFF
V: TRBV28; J: TRBJ2-2; D: TRBD1; size: -; DNA: TGTGCCAGCAGTTCTCCGGGACAGACCACCGGGGAGCTGTTTTTT; CDR3: CASSSPGQTTGELFF
V: TRBV18; J: TRBJ2-5; D: -; size: -; DNA: TGTGCCAGCTCACCACAGGCCCAAGAGACCCAGTACTTC; CDR3: CASSPQAQETQYF
V: TRBV18; J: TRBJ1-4; D: -; size: -; DNA: TGTGCCAGCTCATTAAACCGGGACACGGGAACTAATGAAAAACTGTTTTTT; CDR3: CASSLNRDTGTNEKLFF